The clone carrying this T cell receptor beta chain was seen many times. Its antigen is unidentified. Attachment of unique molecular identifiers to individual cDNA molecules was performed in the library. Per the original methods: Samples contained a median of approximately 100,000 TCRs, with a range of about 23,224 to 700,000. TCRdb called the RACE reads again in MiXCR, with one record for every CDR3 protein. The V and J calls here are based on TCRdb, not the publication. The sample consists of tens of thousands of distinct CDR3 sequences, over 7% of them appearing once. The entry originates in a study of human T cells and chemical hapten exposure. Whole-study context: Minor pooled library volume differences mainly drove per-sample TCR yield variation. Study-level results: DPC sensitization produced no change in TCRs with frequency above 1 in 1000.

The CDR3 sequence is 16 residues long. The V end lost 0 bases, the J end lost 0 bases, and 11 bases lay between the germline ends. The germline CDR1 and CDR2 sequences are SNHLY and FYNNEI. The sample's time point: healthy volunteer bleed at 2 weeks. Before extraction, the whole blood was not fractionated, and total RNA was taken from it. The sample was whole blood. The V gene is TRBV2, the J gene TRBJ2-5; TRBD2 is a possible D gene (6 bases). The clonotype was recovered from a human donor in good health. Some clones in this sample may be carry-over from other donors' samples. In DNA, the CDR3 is TGTGCCAGCAGTGAAGCGCTCGGCGGGGACCAAGAGACCCAGTACTTC. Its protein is CASSEALGGDQETQYF.